This paragraph covers one T cell receptor (beta chain) sequence. Its antigen is still unknown. This sample is part of a study of cytomegalovirus exposure and HLA in healthy donors. PCR employed 60 Vbeta and 13 Jbeta primers. Using immunoSEQ multiplex PCR, the repertoire was profiled, and TCRdb retains in-frame clones only, with some absent. There are about 210,000 clones in the sample; around 80% occur only once, and 6% lies in the top ten. General observations from the study: High specificity and sensitivity for cytomegalovirus status were reported for the classifier. CMV serostatus was the only recorded immune exposure for donors. When analyzed later, a missense DCLRE1C variant was found to be linked to TCR beta V- and J-gene trimming.

From germline, CDR1 is SGHRS and CDR2 YFSETQ. V was pared by 6 bases and J by 7 bases, with 13 bases between. CDR3 length: 12 residues. The rearrangement uses TRBV5-1 and TRBJ1-1, with a weak D call TRBD1 (5 bases). Sequenced input: PBMCs. The source is a man aged 35 to 55 in good health and CMV-seropositive. The DNA for the CDR3 is TGCGCCAGCACTGGGGCCTGGGGTGAAGCTTTCTTT. This translates into CASTGAWGEAFF.